This TCR beta chain was documented in a study of blood T cell repertoires in COVID-19. Study at large: Both acute and convalescent COVID-19 samples were obtained from the United States, Italy and Spain. In each case, the material was cDNA or gDNA derived from T cells, B-cell-depleted T cells, or PBMCs.

In the authors' workflow: Quantification of nucleated cells was approximated via reference gene primer amplification. The protocol was immunoSEQ multiplex PCR, while the TCRdb copy is restricted to in-frame clones and leaves out a portion. That table is the source of V, J and clone size, and D and trimming were worked out from the DNA. Counted here are 270,000 or so clones, around 86% occurring once; the ten biggest clones make up less than 1%. Germline-derived CDR1 and CDR2 are ENHRY and SYGVKD. V shed 3 bases, J shed 1 base, and the junction held 7 bases outside the gene matches. CDR3 length: 17 amino acids.

This TCR came from a woman aged 35 to 49 who had recovered from COVID-19. V is TRBV10-3 and J is TRBJ2-7; 12 bases map to TRBD1. Specimen: peripheral blood. CDR3 nucleotide sequence: TGTGCCATCAGTGACCCGGGACAGGGGGCGGGTTCCTACGAGCAGTACTTC. Translated, it gives CAISDPGQGAGSYEQYF.